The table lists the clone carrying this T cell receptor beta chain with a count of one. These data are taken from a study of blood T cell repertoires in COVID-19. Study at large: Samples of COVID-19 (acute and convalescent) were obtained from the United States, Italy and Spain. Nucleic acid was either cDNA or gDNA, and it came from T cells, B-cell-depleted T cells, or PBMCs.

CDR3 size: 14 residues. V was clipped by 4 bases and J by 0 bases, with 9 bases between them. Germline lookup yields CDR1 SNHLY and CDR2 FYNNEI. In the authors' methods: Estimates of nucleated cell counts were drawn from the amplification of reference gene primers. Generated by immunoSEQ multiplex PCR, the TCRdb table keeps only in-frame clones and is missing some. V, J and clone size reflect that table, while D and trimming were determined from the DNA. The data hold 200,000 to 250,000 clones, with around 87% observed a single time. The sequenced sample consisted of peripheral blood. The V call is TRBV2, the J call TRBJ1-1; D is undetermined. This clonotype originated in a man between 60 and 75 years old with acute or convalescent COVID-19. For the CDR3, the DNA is TGTGCCAGCAGTGCCGAAGCCATGAACACTGAAGCTTTCTTT. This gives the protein CASSAEAMNTEAFF.